This TCR beta chain was obtained from a study of blood T cell repertoires in COVID-19. At the level of the study: T cells, B-cell-depleted T cells, or PBMCs provided the cDNA or gDNA that served as material.

V was shortened by 6 bases and J by 0 bases, with 10 bases between the two germline ends. The CDR3 is made up of 14 amino acids. Germline V gene sequence: CDR1 LNHDA, CDR2 SQIVND (reference sequence). Clones were sequenced by immunoSEQ multiplex PCR, and TCRdb holds only the in-frame ones, with some missing. The sample carries 200,000 to 300,000 clones, approximately 84% recorded once. Two negative PCRs, clearance, or symptom resolution had been documented for recovered Cohort 3 donors. The rearrangement links TRBV19 to TRBJ2-3; D uncertain. This clonotype was obtained from a middle-aged man who had recovered from COVID-19. Input material: PBMCs or T cells enriched from blood (not recorded which). DNA for the CDR3: TGTGCCAGTAGCCGACTTGATAGCACAGATACGCAGTATTTT. As protein: CASSRLDSTDTQYF.